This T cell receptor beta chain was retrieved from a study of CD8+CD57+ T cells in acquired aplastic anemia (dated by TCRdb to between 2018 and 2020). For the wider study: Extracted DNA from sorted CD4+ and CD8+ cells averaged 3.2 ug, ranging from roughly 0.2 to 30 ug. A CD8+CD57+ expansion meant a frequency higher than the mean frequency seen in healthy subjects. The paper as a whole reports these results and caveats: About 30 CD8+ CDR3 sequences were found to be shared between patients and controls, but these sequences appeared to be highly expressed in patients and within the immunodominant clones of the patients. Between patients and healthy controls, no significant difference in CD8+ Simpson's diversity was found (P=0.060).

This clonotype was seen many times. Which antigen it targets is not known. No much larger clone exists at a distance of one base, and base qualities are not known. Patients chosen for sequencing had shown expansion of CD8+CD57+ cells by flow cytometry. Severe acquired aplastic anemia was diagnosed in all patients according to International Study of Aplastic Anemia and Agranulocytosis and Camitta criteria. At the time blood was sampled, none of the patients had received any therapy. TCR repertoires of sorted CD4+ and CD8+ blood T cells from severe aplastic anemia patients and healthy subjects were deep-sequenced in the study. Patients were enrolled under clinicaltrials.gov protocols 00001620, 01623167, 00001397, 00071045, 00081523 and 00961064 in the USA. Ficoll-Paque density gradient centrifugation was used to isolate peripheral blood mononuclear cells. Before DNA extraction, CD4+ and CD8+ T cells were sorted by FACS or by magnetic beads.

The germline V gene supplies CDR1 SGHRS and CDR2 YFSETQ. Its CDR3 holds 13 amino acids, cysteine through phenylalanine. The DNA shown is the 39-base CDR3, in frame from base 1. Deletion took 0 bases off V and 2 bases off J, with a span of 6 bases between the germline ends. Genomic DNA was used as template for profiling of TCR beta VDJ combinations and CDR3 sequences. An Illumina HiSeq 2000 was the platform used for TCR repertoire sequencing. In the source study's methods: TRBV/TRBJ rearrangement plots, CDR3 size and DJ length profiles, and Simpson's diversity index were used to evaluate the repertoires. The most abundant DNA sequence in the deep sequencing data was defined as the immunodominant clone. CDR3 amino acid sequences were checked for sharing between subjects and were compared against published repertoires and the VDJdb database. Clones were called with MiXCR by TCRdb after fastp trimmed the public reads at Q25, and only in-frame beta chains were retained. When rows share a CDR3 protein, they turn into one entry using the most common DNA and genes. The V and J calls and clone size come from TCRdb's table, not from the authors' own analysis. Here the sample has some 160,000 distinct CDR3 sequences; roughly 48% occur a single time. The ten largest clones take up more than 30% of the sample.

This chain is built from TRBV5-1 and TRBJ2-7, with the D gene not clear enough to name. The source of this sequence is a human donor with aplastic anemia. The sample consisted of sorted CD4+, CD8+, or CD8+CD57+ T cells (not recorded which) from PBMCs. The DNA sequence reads TGCGCCAGCAGCTTGGTCCCGGCCTACGAGCAGTACTTC. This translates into CASSLVPAYEQYF.